The sequence of this TCR beta chain was determined in a study of T cells in Graves' hyperthyroidism and ophthalmopathy. Amplification targeted TCR beta CDR3 regions from RNA transcripts. When the TCR CDR3 underwent first-round RT-PCR, the HTBI primer set was used. One entry per CDR3 protein results from TCRdb running MiXCR on the multiplex PCR reads. The sample has hundreds of thousands of distinct CDR3 sequences, roughly 25% seen once. Not enrolled were patients with uncontrolled infection, other autoimmune disease, pregnancy or lactation. Each diagnosis drew on symptoms, thyroxine, TRAb, thyroid ultrasound and orbital computed tomography findings. The CDR3 extends over 17 amino acids. Germline lookup yields CDR1 MNHEY and CDR2 SMNVEV (reference sequence).

The chain joins TRBV27 to TRBJ1-5, with D possibly TRBD1 on 5 matching bases. With the DNA end fitting TRBJ2-3 better, the J assignment may be wrong. The sample comprised blood. The origin of this receptor is a man in his forties or fifties with Graves' hyperthyroidism. CDR3 sequence: CASSLSVGQGSSQPQYF. CDR3 bases: TGTGCCAGCAGTTTAAGTGTGGGGCAGGGCAGCAGTCAGCCCCAGTATTTT.